One and the same sample provided the 10 T cell receptor beta chains below, sequenced in a study of metastatic and nonmetastatic thyroid tumors. With MiXCR, TCRdb reprocessed the PCR reads. The profile covers under 100,000 clones, with around 9.2% appearing a single time and roughly 10% taken by the ten largest. Ahead of thyroid surgery, no patient had received treatment of any kind. Source material: blood. The source of these receptors is a female donor with papillary thyroid cancer or a benign thyroid nodule (not recorded which). Some clones in this sample may be carry-over from other donors' samples.

In its sample, this clone was seen many times. The sample holds other DNA sequences that translate to the same CDR3. The chain links TRBV6-2 or TRBV6-3 to TRBJ2-1; TRBD2 aligns across 8 bases. The V and J ends lost 2 bases and 9 bases, in that order; junction bases with no gene match: 12. Germline values: CDR1 MNHEY, CDR2 SVGEGT. The CDR3 is made up of 16 amino acids. The CDR3 sequence: CASSYGGSGGLGEQFF. As DNA, the CDR3 is TGTGCCAGCAGTTACGGTGGGAGCGGGGGCCTCGGTGAGCAGTTCTTC.

This clone was seen more than once but under ten times. This may come from a read error, since a much larger clone is one base off. At the DNA level, this CDR3 is encoded by other sequences in the same sample as well. The chain has TRBV4-1 and TRBJ2-3; D not resolved. Germline CDR1 and CDR2: MGHRA and YSYEKL. This CDR3 has 16 amino acids. The CDR3 DNA is TGCGCCAGCAGCCAAGAAGCTCGGTCTGGCACGGATACGCAGTATTTT. Its protein product is CASSQEARSGTDTQYF.

This clone was observed a handful of times. The gene calls are TRBV12-3 or TRBV12-4 and TRBJ2-1; 7 positions agree with TRBD2. The J segment lost 7 bases and the V segment lost 2 bases, leaving 5 bases of the junction unmatched. The CDR3 totals 14 residues. The CDR3 protein is CASSLLRGNNEQFF. CDR3 in DNA: TGTGCCAGCAGTTTATTGCGGGGGAATAATGAGCAGTTCTTC.

Regarding this clone: Germline is not matched at one junction end, which may reflect a read error. Here the CDR3 reads CARSEAPRYYGYAF. CDR3 coding DNA: TGTGCCAGAAGTGAAGCGCCAAGGTACTATGGCTACGCCTTC. The V gene is TRBV2, the J gene TRBJ1-2; D remains ambiguous. The CDR3 sequence is 14 residues long. Looked up from germline, CDR1 is SNHLY and CDR2 is FYNNEI.

This clone was recorded many times. The V gene is TRBV20-1, the J gene TRBJ2-1; maybe TRBD2 (5 bases). This CDR3 has 12 residues. Trimming took 3 bases from V and 9 from J, leaving 12 bases between them. The germline V gene has CDR1 DFQATT and CDR2 SNEGSKA (reference sequence). The CDR3 sequence is CSARIGKIEQFF. CDR3 coding DNA: TGCAGTGCTAGGATCGGGAAAATTGAGCAGTTCTTC.

This clone was found many times. This chain links TRBV15 with TRBJ2-5, with 9 nucleotides matching TRBD2. The V gene end was trimmed by 1 base and the J gene end by 2 bases; junction bases not matched to a gene: 2. CDR3 length: 15 amino acids. Germline-derived CDR1 and CDR2 are LNHNV and YYDKDF (reference sequence). CDR3 sequence reads: CATSRGSGGQETQYF. Here the CDR3 DNA reads TGTGCCACCAGCAGAGGCAGCGGGGGGCAAGAGACCCAGTACTTC.

This clone was counted at least ten times. J is TRBJ2-3 and V is TRBV20-1; 12 bases align to TRBD2. J gave up 5 bases and V 6 bases, and 3 bases lay outside the gene matches. The CDR3 consists of 13 residues. Germline CDR1 and CDR2: DFQATT and SNEGSKA (reference sequence). CDR3 in amino acids: CSAGLAGLDTQYF. The CDR3 nucleotides read TGCAGTGCCGGACTAGCGGGGCTAGATACGCAGTATTTT.

At least ten counts were recorded for this clone. The chain has TRBV6-5 and TRBJ1-6; 9 bases match TRBD1. The germline gives CDR1 MNHEY, CDR2 SVGAGI. The V gene end was trimmed by 0 bases and the J gene end by 6 bases; junction bases not matched to a gene: 3. This CDR3 has 16 residues. The chain's CDR3 is CASSYSSDRGNSPLHF. CDR3 nucleotide sequence: TGTGCCAGCAGTTACTCTTCGGACAGGGGTAATTCACCCCTCCACTTT.

There are many counts of this clone. The chain recombines TRBV2 with TRBJ1-5, with D possibly TRBD1 on 6 matching bases. Trimming stripped 4 bases from V and 3 bases from J, with 13 bases between. This CDR3 spans 15 amino acids. Germline CDR1 is SNHLY and CDR2 is FYNNEI. CDR3 nucleotide sequence: TGTGCCAGCAGTGGGGGGCCCCTCATCAATCAGCCCCAGCATTTT. It specifies CASSGGPLINQPQHF.

This clone was observed many times. This chain joins TRBV28 and TRBJ1-5, with D unclear. Trimming took off 5 bases at V and 5 bases at J, with 22 bases between the two ends. This CDR3 is built from 17 residues. Germline CDR1 is MDHEN and CDR2 is SYDVKM. The CDR3 reads CASSHGLSGVGYQPQHF. CDR3 in DNA: TGTGCCAGCAGTCACGGCCTCTCCGGGGTTGGTTATCAGCCCCAGCATTTT.